Following are 19 T cell receptor beta chains from one sample sequenced in a study of naive and memory T cell subsets. The beta constant-region primer was an equimolar mix of two oligonucleotides covering TRBC1 and TRBC2. The ligated cDNA underwent four PCR rounds using SP2 and nested alpha and beta constant-region primers. TCRdb reanalysed the UMI-ligation and nested PCR reads using MiXCR and keeps one entry per CDR3 protein. Among 150,000 or so distinct CDR3 sequences, 20% to 25% were seen once, and the ten largest hold 0.1% to 0.11%. Overall study findings and caveats: A few larger clonotypes appeared in naive repertoires, especially CD8, possibly memory cells re-expressing CD45RA.

No antigens are known for them. Sequenced: naive CD4+ T cells from blood. These receptors originate from a human donor in good health.

This chain links TRBV5-4 with TRBJ2-7, with TRBD2 as a possible D gene (5 bases). The V end was cut by 4 bases, the J end by 1 base, with 12 bases between. This CDR3 has 14 amino acids. Germline loops: CDR1 SGHNT, CDR2 YYREEE (reference sequence). The CDR3 bases are TGTGCCAGCAGCCCGATTCCGGGGTCCTACGAGCAGTACTTC. The encoded protein is CASSPIPGSYEQYF. The entire variable domain, with the rest obtained from reference TRBV5-4 and TRBJ2-7, is as follows: ETGVTQSPTHLIKTRGQQVTLRCSSQSGHNTVSWYQQALGQGPQFIFQYYREEENGRGNFPPRFSGLQFPNYSSELNVNALELDDSALYLCASSPIPGSYEQYFGPGTRLTVT.

V gene TRBV6-4 combines with J gene TRBJ1-5; 11 positions agree with TRBD1. The trim removed 8 bases at V and 5 bases at J, leaving 11 bases unmatched. The germline V gene encodes CDR1 MRHNA and CDR2 SNTAGT. The CDR3 is 16 amino acids. The CDR3 DNA reads TGTGCCAGCGATGGACAGGGGGCAAAGTGGGATCAGCCCCAGCATTTT. This encodes CASDGQGAKWDQPQHF.

This clonotype has only a few counts. The chain is built from TRBV6-5 and TRBJ1-3; 10 nucleotides agree with TRBD1. The germline V gene has CDR1 MNHEY and CDR2 SVGAGI. The CDR3 length is 14 residues. Trimming at V came to 6 bases and at J to 8 bases, leaving 7 bases not matched to a gene. The chain's CDR3 is CASSRDRGQDTIYF. CDR3 nucleotide sequence: TGTGCCAGCAGCCGTGACAGGGGGCAGGACACCATATATTTT.

In its sample, this clonotype was seen a few times. This rearrangement joins TRBV6-5 to TRBJ2-1; TRBD1 matches 9 bases. With 1 base clipped from V and 7 bases from J, the junction kept 2 bases outside the gene matches. The germline gives CDR1 MNHEY, CDR2 SVGAGI. The length of the CDR3 is 14 residues. CDR3 in DNA: TGTGCCAGCAGTTACTGGGACAGGGTGAATGAGCAGTTCTTC. Its protein product is CASSYWDRVNEQFF.

In its sample, this clonotype was seen a few times. This rearrangement joins TRBV6-2 or TRBV6-3 to TRBJ2-7; TRBD2 matches 8 bases. Germline V CDR1 and CDR2: MNHEY, SVGEGT. V was pared by 8 bases and J by 6 bases, with 15 bases of the junction left unmatched. The CDR3 has 15 amino acids. CDR3 nucleotides: TGTGCCAGCGGGGGAACAGCGGGAGCATCGAGCGAGCAGTACTTC. Translating gives CASGGTAGASSEQYF.

This clonotype was detected a few times. This chain uses TRBV5-1 with TRBJ2-7; D may be TRBD2 (5 bases). The germline V gene encodes CDR1 SGHRS and CDR2 YFSETQ. The CDR3 spans 14 residues. V lost 2 bases, J lost 3 bases, and 12 bases lay in between. The chain's CDR3 is CASSLATGNYEQYF. In DNA, the CDR3 is TGCGCCAGCAGCTTAGCAACCGGGAACTACGAGCAGTACTTC.

This clonotype was counted only a few times. This chain connects TRBV28 to TRBJ2-6, with D tentatively TRBD2 (6 bases). Germline CDR1 is MDHEN and CDR2 is SYDVKM. This CDR3 has 16 residues. V lost 3 bases and J lost 0, with 9 bases in between. The CDR3 reads CASSFAGSSGANVLTF. CDR3 sequence (DNA): TGTGCCAGCAGTTTTGCGGGGAGCTCTGGGGCCAACGTCCTGACTTTC.

In its sample, this clonotype was seen a few times. The chain combines TRBV2 with TRBJ2-7; TRBD1 matches at 8 bases. The CDR3 contains 13 residues. The V gene end was trimmed by 6 bases and the J gene end by 7 bases; junction bases not matched to a gene: 8. CDR1 is SNHLY, CDR2 FYNNEI, per germline. The CDR3 is CASSRTGPLEQYF. CDR3 DNA sequence: TGTGCCAGCAGCCGGACAGGGCCATTGGAGCAGTACTTC.

There are a few counts of this clonotype. The genes are TRBV29-1 and TRBJ2-5; the D call may be TRBD1 or TRBD2 (5 bases each). Looked up from germline, CDR1 is SQVTM and CDR2 is ANQGSEA. The CDR3 loop spans 12 amino acids. V was pared by 4 bases and J by 4 bases, with 10 bases between. The DNA of the CDR3 is TGCAGCGTTGGTGGGGGTGGAGAGACCCAGTACTTC. Translated, it gives CSVGGGGETQYF.

V and J are TRBV25-1 and TRBJ2-3, with D tentatively TRBD1 (5 bases). The V gene's germline CDR1 is MGHDK and CDR2 SYGVNS. V gave up 5 bases and J gave up 5 bases, with 23 bases separating them. The CDR3 consists of 17 residues. The DNA of the CDR3 is TGTGCCAGCAGTAGTCCCTGGGGCGGACAAGGAGAAGATACGCAGTATTTT. It encodes CASSSPWGGQGEDTQYF.

V gene TRBV6-1 combines with J gene TRBJ1-1; D might be TRBD1 (6 bases). The V gene's germline CDR1 is MNHNS and CDR2 SASEGT. V was clipped by 4 bases and J by 0 bases, with 9 bases between them. The CDR3 extends over 14 amino acids. DNA of the CDR3: TGTGCCAGCAGTGGTGGGGGGCTGAACACTGAAGCTTTCTTT. This codes for CASSGGGLNTEAFF.

V usage is TRBV12-3 or TRBV12-4 and J usage is TRBJ2-1, with D perhaps matching TRBD2 (5 bases). Trimming shortened V by 3 bases and J by 9 bases, and 12 bases separated the two germline ends. CDR3 size: 13 residues. The CDR3 is CASSFYSVGEQFF. The CDR3 DNA reads TGTGCCAGCAGTTTCTATAGCGTGGGTGAGCAGTTCTTC.

This chain uses TRBV7-2 with TRBJ2-3; possible D gene TRBD2, 6 bases. The germline CDR1 and CDR2 sequences are SGHTA and FQGNSA. The CDR3 is 14 residues long. V lost 6 bases and J 1 base, leaving 11 bases between the germline ends. This chain's CDR3 is CASRPAGRTDTQYF. The CDR3 DNA reads as TGTGCCAGCAGGCCAGCGGGCCGCACAGATACGCAGTATTTT. The full variable domain, in which reference TRBV7-2 and TRBJ2-3 provide the parts outside the CDR3, is GAGVSQSPSNKVTEKGKDVELRCDPISGHTALYWYRQSLGQGLEFLIYFQGNSAPDKSGLPSDRFSAERTGGSVSTLTIQRTQQEDSAVYLCASRPAGRTDTQYFGPGTRLTVL.

This clonotype has more than one count but fewer than ten. The chain has TRBV6-5 and TRBJ2-7; 8 positions match TRBD1. V shed 6 bases, J shed 1 base, and the junction held 5 bases outside the gene matches. The CDR3 is made up of 14 amino acids. Germline V gene sequence: CDR1 MNHEY, CDR2 SVGAGI. The CDR3 nucleotides read TGTGCCAGCAGCTATTGGACAGGGTCCTACGAGCAGTACTTC. Amino acids: CASSYWTGSYEQYF.

This chain's CDR3 is CASSLAAAGKNYGYTF. Here the CDR3 DNA reads TGTGCCAGCAGCTTAGCTGCGGCAGGGAAGAACTATGGCTACACCTTC. The rearrangement joins TRBV7-2 to TRBJ1-2; D may be TRBD1 (5 bases). The CDR3 runs 16 residues. Trimming took off 0 bases at V and 2 bases at J, with 13 bases between the two ends. The germline V gene encodes CDR1 SGHTA and CDR2 FQGNSA.

V is TRBV27 and J is TRBJ2-1; a possible D gene is TRBD1 (5 bases). Germline lookup yields CDR1 MNHEY and CDR2 SMNVEV (reference sequence). CDR3 length equals 11 residues. Deletions cut 7 bases from V and 10 bases from J, with 11 bases between. The CDR3 here is CASTRKGEQFF. The CDR3 DNA reads TGTGCCAGCACCCGGAAGGGGGAGCAGTTCTTC.

The sample holds a few counts of this clonotype. The chain is built from TRBV29-1 and TRBJ2-1; D call uncertain. V lost 3 bases, J lost 2 bases, and 11 bases lay in between. Germline V lookup: CDR1 SQVTM, CDR2 ANQGSEA. CDR3 size: 14 residues. The CDR3 here is CSVDRPGTYNEQFF. DNA of the CDR3: TGCAGCGTTGACAGGCCAGGTACCTACAATGAGCAGTTCTTC.

This clonotype was found a few times. This rearrangement joins TRBV4-3 to TRBJ2-3; perhaps D is TRBD1 or TRBD2 (5 bases each). Per germline, CDR1 LGHNA and CDR2 YSLEER. V lost 0 bases and J 0 bases, leaving 13 bases between the germline ends. The CDR3 length is 17 residues. The CDR3 spells CASSQDPGAPSTDTQYF. CDR3 bases: TGCGCCAGCAGCCAAGATCCCGGGGCCCCTAGCACAGATACGCAGTATTTT.

CDR3 coding DNA: TGTGCCAGCAGTTACTCGATATCGGGACAGCGCTCCTACGAGCAGTACTTC. Translation gives CASSYSISGQRSYEQYF. The chain joins TRBV6-5 to TRBJ2-7, with 7 nucleotides matching TRBD1. Germline lookup yields CDR1 MNHEY and CDR2 SVGAGI. The CDR3 runs 17 residues. V gave up 0 bases and J gave up 0 bases; unmatched junction bases: 8.